This is a list of T cell receptor beta chains from one sample in a study of blood T cell repertoires in COVID-19. Produced via immunoSEQ multiplex PCR; TCRdb's table is partial and in-frame only. Here the sample spans about 160,000 clones, roughly 93% being singletons. Sequenced: peripheral blood. The receptor source for this set is a woman aged 45-65 years with acute or convalescent COVID-19. CDR3s include the opening cysteine and the closing phenylalanine or tryptophan. Each record gives: clone size, D gene, V gene, J gene, CDR3 DNA, CDR3 protein. D genes are given only for firm matches. Size is omitted from some rows. Given values are once, few, many or a class for expanded clones.

.	.	TRBV10-3	TRBJ1-3	TGTGCCATCAGCGGGGGACCTGGAAACACCATATATTTT	CAISGGPGNTIYF
.	.	TRBV10-3	TRBJ1-2	TGTGCCATCAGTGAGTCGGAAGGACAAATGAACTATGGCTACACCTTC	CAISESEGQMNYGYTF
once	.	TRBV19	TRBJ1-5	TGTGCCAGTAGTAGTTACTGGGGGGAGAGCAATCAGCCCCAGCATTTT	CASSSYWGESNQPQHF
.	.	TRBV9	TRBJ2-5	TGTGCCAGCAGCCCCCGACAGAACCAAGAGACCCAGTACTTC	CASSPRQNQETQYF
few	TRBD1	TRBV10-3	TRBJ1-5	TGTGCCATCAGATCCGACAGGGACAATCAGCCCCAGCATTTT	CAIRSDRDNQPQHF
.	TRBD1	TRBV6-5	TRBJ1-1	TGTGCCAGCAGGACCGGGACAGGGTCGGGCACTGAAGCTTTCTTT	CASRTGTGSGTEAFF
.	.	TRBV28	TRBJ2-3	TGTGCCACCACTGGACGACGCGGGAAGTTGGATACGCAGTATTTT	CATTGRRGKLDTQYF
.	.	TRBV12-2	TRBJ1-1	TGTGCAAGTCTCGACATCGGGACAGGGAACACTGAAGCTTTCTTT	CASLDIGTGNTEAFF
once	.	TRBV4-1	TRBJ1-1	TGCGCCAGCAGCCATGGACAAATGAACACTGAAGCTTTCTTT	CASSHGQMNTEAFF
.	.	TRBV30	TRBJ2-1	TGTGCCTGGAGTGTAGGGGGGGTCAATGAGCAGTTCTTC	CAWSVGGVNEQFF
.	TRBD1	TRBV30	TRBJ1-4	TGTGCCTGGAGTCGGGACAGGGGGCCGTCAACTAATGAAAAACTGTTTTTT	CAWSRDRGPSTNEKLFF
.	.	TRBV24-1	TRBJ2-7	TGTGCCACCCAGCCGGGACAACTCTCCGAGCAGTACTTC	CATQPGQLSEQYF
.	.	TRBV12-3/TRBV12-4	TRBJ2-1	TGTGCCAGCAGTTCCCGACTAGGCGAGCAGTTCTTC	CASSSRLGEQFF
.	TRBD1	TRBV5-1	TRBJ1-1	TGCGCCAGCAGTGGCCCGGGACAGGGAAGGGAAGCTTTCTTT	CASSGPGQGREAFF
.	TRBD1	TRBV7-9	TRBJ2-3	TGTGCCAGCAGCTCAATCGGACAGGGAATAGGAGATACGCAGTATTTT	CASSSIGQGIGDTQYF
.	.	TRBV5-8	TRBJ1-6	TGTGCCAGCAGCCTGTGGGGGGATAATTCACCCCTCCACTTT	CASSLWGDNSPLHF
.	TRBD1	TRBV4-3	TRBJ2-3	TGCGCCAGCAGCCAGGGGACAGCCACAGATACGCAGTATTTT	CASSQGTATDTQYF
.	TRBD1	TRBV11-3	TRBJ1-1	TGTGCCAGCAGCTTAGGTACAGGGGTAGAAGGTGAAGCTTTCTTT	CASSLGTGVEGEAFF
.	.	TRBV14	TRBJ1-2	TGTGCCAGCAGCCAAGGACAGGTTTCAATCTCCAATGGCTACACCTTC	CASSQGQVSISNGYTF
.	TRBD2	TRBV10-1	TRBJ2-7	TGCGCCAGCACCCCCCGGGGGCTAGCGGGACCTTCCCAGGAGCAGTACTTC	CASTPRGLAGPSQEQYF
.	.	TRBV21-1	TRBJ2-5	TGTGCCAGCAGCCCCCGACAGGTGGAGACCCAGTACTTC	CASSPRQVETQYF
.	.	TRBV28	TRBJ2-7	TGTGCCAGCAGTTTGGCAACCAACTACGAGCAGTACTTC	CASSLATNYEQYF
.	.	TRBV5-1	TRBJ2-3	TGCGCCAGCAACGCTCAGGGCCCCACAGATACGCAGTATTTT	CASNAQGPTDTQYF
.	TRBD1	TRBV5-1	TRBJ2-7	TGCGCCAGCAGCCCTACGGACAGGGAGTACGAGCAGTACTTC	CASSPTDREYEQYF
.	TRBD1	TRBV5-1	TRBJ2-7	TGCGCCAGCAGCTTGGATGGGACAGGGGGCGGATTTCCCTACGAGCAGTACTTC	CASSLDGTGGGFPYEQYF
.	TRBD1	TRBV6-2/TRBV6-3	TRBJ1-5	TGTGCCAGCAGTTTGGGACAGGGGTACAATCAGCCCCAGCATTTT	CASSLGQGYNQPQHF
.	.	TRBV18	TRBJ2-2	TGTGCCAGCTCACCTCGACAGGAGATCACCGGGGAGCTGTTTTTT	CASSPRQEITGELFF
.	.	TRBV4-1	TRBJ1-2	TGCGCCAGCAGCCAGCCCCCGGGGAGTTTAATTCTAGGGGGCTACACCTTC	CASSQPPGSLILGGYTF
.	TRBD1	TRBV6-5	TRBJ1-4	TGTGCCAGCAGATGGACAGGGATTAATGAAAAACTGTTTTTT	CASRWTGINEKLFF
.	.	TRBV10-3	TRBJ1-2	TGTGCCATCAGTGAGTCGAGATCCGCTAACTATGGCTACACCTTC	CAISESRSANYGYTF
.	TRBD1	TRBV7-2	TRBJ1-2	TGTGCCAGCAGCCTAGGTGGACAGGGAGGGTATGGCTACACCTTC	CASSLGGQGGYGYTF
.	.	TRBV3-1/TRBV3-2	TRBJ2-3	TGTGCCAGCAGCCCACTACAGGGTACAGATACGCAGTATTTT	CASSPLQGTDTQYF
.	.	TRBV3-1/TRBV3-2	TRBJ2-7	TGTGCCAGCAGCCAAGGGGTAGCGCACGAGCAGTACTTC	CASSQGVAHEQYF
once	TRBD1	TRBV19	TRBJ2-1	TGTGCCAGTAGTATGGGACAGTCCGCCTACAATGAGCAGTTCTTC	CASSMGQSAYNEQFF
.	.	TRBV25-1	TRBJ2-5	TGTGCCAGCAGTGAATCGGGGGACGTACAAGAGACCCAGTACTTC	CASSESGDVQETQYF
.	TRBD1	TRBV2	TRBJ1-2	TGTGCCAGCAGGGAAGGGACAGGGACTGGCTACACCTTC	CASREGTGTGYTF
.	.	TRBV28	TRBJ1-5	TGTGCCAGCAGTTCGCCCTCGGGTAGCAATCAGCCCCAGCATTTT	CASSSPSGSNQPQHF
.	.	TRBV12-3/TRBV12-4	TRBJ2-7	TGTGCCAGCAGTTTGGGGCCGCACGAGCAGTACTTC	CASSLGPHEQYF
.	TRBD2	TRBV5-1	TRBJ2-1	TGCGCCAGCAGCGCATCAACTAGCGGGGGGGCTGGTGAGCAGTTCTTC	CASSASTSGGAGEQFF
once	.	TRBV9	TRBJ1-1	TGTGCCAGCAGCATCGGACTATTTAGCACTGAAGCTTTCTTT	CASSIGLFSTEAFF
few	.	TRBV5-6	TRBJ1-2	TGTGCCAGCAGCTTGTTTCTGGGGAGTGACTATGGCTACACCTTC	CASSLFLGSDYGYTF
once	TRBD1	TRBV27	TRBJ2-7	TGTGCCAGCAGTTTATCGAAAGGGACAGGGTTATTCGAGCAGTACTTC	CASSLSKGTGLFEQYF
.	.	TRBV18	TRBJ1-6	TGTGCCAGCTCACCAAGTATATCGGGGGAAGAAGACGATTCACCCCTCCACTTT	CASSPSISGEEDDSPLHF
.	.	TRBV5-1	TRBJ1-1	TGCGCCAGCAGCTTGGAACCAGGGATGAACACTGAAGCTTTCTTT	CASSLEPGMNTEAFF
.	TRBD2	TRBV5-6	TRBJ2-3	TGTGCCAGCAGCCACCCTCGGGGGGGACCTACTGGAGATACGCAGTATTTT	CASSHPRGGPTGDTQYF
.	.	TRBV28	TRBJ2-5	TGTGCCAGCAGTTTAACCAGGGCCCAAGAGACCCAGTACTTC	CASSLTRAQETQYF
.	.	TRBV18	TRBJ1-1	TGTGCCAGCTCACTGGCAATGAACACTGAAGCTTTCTTT	CASSLAMNTEAFF
.	TRBD2	TRBV4-3	TRBJ2-7	TGCGCCAGCAGTAATATGAGACTAGCGGACTCCTACGAGCAGTACTTC	CASSNMRLADSYEQYF
.	.	TRBV6-4	TRBJ2-2	TGTGCCAGCAGGGACGTTGGACATCGCGCGAACACCGGGGAGCTGTTTTTT	CASRDVGHRANTGELFF
.	.	TRBV7-6	TRBJ1-6	TGTGCCAGCAGCTTGGACAGTTTGAATTCACCCCTCCACTTT	CASSLDSLNSPLHF
.	.	TRBV5-1	TRBJ1-4	TGCGCCAGCAGCGGAAAACAGGGTATCGGTGAAAAACTGTTTTTT	CASSGKQGIGEKLFF
.	TRBD1	TRBV7-2	TRBJ2-3	TGTGCCAGCAGCTACAACAGGGGTGCAGATACGCAGTATTTT	CASSYNRGADTQYF
.	.	TRBV6-6	TRBJ1-1	TGTGCCGCCGGGAAAACTGAAGCTTTCTTT	CAAGKTEAFF
.	.	TRBV19	TRBJ1-6	TGTGCCAGTACCCCGAGGGGGAGACCCCGGGATTCACCCCTCCACTTT	CASTPRGRPRDSPLHF
.	TRBD1	TRBV27	TRBJ1-1	TGTGCCAGCAGCCACAGGGGGGGTGACACTGAAGCTTTCTTT	CASSHRGGDTEAFF
.	.	TRBV24-1	TRBJ2-2	TGTGCCACCAGTGAAACAACCAACACCGGGGAGCTGTTTTTT	CATSETTNTGELFF
.	TRBD1	TRBV7-2	TRBJ1-2	TGTGCCAGCAGCCCGACAGGGGGCTTGGGGGGCTACACCTTC	CASSPTGGLGGYTF
.	.	TRBV15	TRBJ2-7	TGTGCCACCAGCAGAGATTCGGGACACGCGGGCGAGCAGTACTTC	CATSRDSGHAGEQYF
.	.	TRBV2	TRBJ2-3	TGTGCCAGCAGCCACAGGTCCTCGATGGAGACAGATACGCAGTATTTT	CASSHRSSMETDTQYF